Listed below are T cell receptor beta chains from one sample, sequenced in a study of blood T cells in healthy people across ages. TCRdb re-analysed the 5' RACE reads in MiXCR, keeping a single row per CDR3 protein. The repertoire holds over 1,300,000 distinct CDR3 sequences, with approximately 60% as singletons. Sample: blood. The source is a man aged 18 to 30 in good health. CDR3s include the opening cysteine and the closing phenylalanine or tryptophan. A D gene is named only where the DNA matches it firmly. Size is omitted from some rows. Given values are once, few, many or a class for expanded clones.

14 | few | TRBJ2-4 | TRBV20-1 | NA | TGCAGTGCTAGGGTGGGGAGGGCCAAAAACATTCAGTACTTC | CSARVGRAKNIQYF
15 | NA | TRBJ2-5 | TRBV6-5 | TRBD2 | TGTGCCAGCAGCCTGACTAGCGGAGTGGGGGAGACCCAGTACTTC | CASSLTSGVGETQYF
14 | NA | TRBJ2-1 | TRBV9 | TRBD2 | TGTGCCAGCAGCGTGAGCGGGGGCCACAATGAGCAGTTCTTC | CASSVSGGHNEQFF
22 | NA | TRBJ2-4 | TRBV7-7 | TRBD1 | TGTGCTAGCAGCTTCTGGTACACCGGGACAGCCCCTCGTGTCAGGGCCAAAAACATTCAGTACTTC | CASSFWYTGTAPRVRAKNIQYF
14 | NA | TRBJ2-3 | TRBV11-2 | NA | TGTGCCAGCAGCTTAATTGCCAGCACAGATACGCAGTATTTT | CASSLIASTDTQYF
15 | many | TRBJ2-5 | TRBV5-5 | NA | TGTGCCAGCAGCTTGTCCTGGGGAGCTGAGGAGACCCAGTACTTC | CASSLSWGAEETQYF
14 | NA | TRBJ1-5 | TRBV12-3/TRBV12-4 | NA | TGTGCCAGCAGTTTAGCTGGGGATCCTCAGCCCCAGCATTTT | CASSLAGDPQPQHF
13 | NA | TRBJ1-4 | TRBV15 | NA | TGTGCCACCAGTCGGGGGAAGGGGGAAAAACTGTTTTTT | CATSRGKGEKLFF
16 | NA | TRBJ1-2 | TRBV28 | NA | TGTGCCAGCAGTTTATTATCCCCAGGGACTTCCTATGGCTACACCTTC | CASSLLSPGTSYGYTF
13 | many | TRBJ2-3 | TRBV12-3/TRBV12-4 | NA | TGTGCCAGCAGTTTAGGCGCCACAGATACGCAGTATTTT | CASSLGATDTQYF
16 | NA | TRBJ1-2 | TRBV7-9 | NA | TGTGCCAGCAGCTTCGGTCAGGCCGCCTTCCACTATGGCTACACCTTC | CASSFGQAAFHYGYTF
16 | few | TRBJ1-4 | TRBV27 | NA | TGTGCCAGCAGTCCCACCGGGCCTTCGGCTAATGAAAAACTGTTTTTT | CASSPTGPSANEKLFF
18 | NA | TRBJ2-6 | TRBV7-8 | TRBD2 | TGTGCCAGCAGCTTAGAAGGCGGGGGAATCTTTGGGGCCAACGTCCTGACTTTC | CASSLEGGGIFGANVLTF
16 | NA | TRBJ1-2 | TRBV28 | TRBD1 | TGTGCCAGCAGTGCTACAGGGGGCTTTTTTAACTATGGCTACACCTTC | CASSATGGFFNYGYTF
16 | few | TRBJ2-1 | TRBV7-2 | NA | TGTGCCAGCAGCTTAGAGGGACGGAGCTCCTACAATGAGCAGTTCTTC | CASSLEGRSSYNEQFF
16 | NA | TRBJ1-6 | TRBV4-2 | TRBD1 | TGTGCCAGCAGCCAAGTCCCGGGACAGGTTAATTCACCCCTCCACTTT | CASSQVPGQVNSPLHF
16 | few | TRBJ2-1 | TRBV27 | NA | TGTGCCAGCAGTTTACATCCCCCTGGAGTTCCCAATGAGCAGTTCTTC | CASSLHPPGVPNEQFF
14 | few | TRBJ2-7 | TRBV4-1 | NA | TGCGCCAGCAGCCACAGGGAAGTGGGCTACGAGCAGTACTTC | CASSHREVGYEQYF
15 | NA | TRBJ1-2 | TRBV4-2 | TRBD1 | TGTGCCAGCAGCCAAGAAGGACAGGGGGCGAGTGGCTACACCTTC | CASSQEGQGASGYTF
19 | NA | TRBJ2-5 | TRBV20-1 | TRBD2 | TGCAGTGCTAGCACTAGGACCGGGACTAGCGGGGTCTCACAAGAGACCCAGTACTTC | CSASTRTGTSGVSQETQYF
15 | few | TRBJ2-5 | TRBV27 | TRBD1 | TGTGCCAGAGGGGACAGGGGTTTGGGATACGAGACCCAGTACTTC | CARGDRGLGYETQYF
12 | NA | TRBJ2-5 | TRBV3-1 | NA | TGTGCCAGCAGCCCCAAAGCTGAGACCCAGTACTTC | CASSPKAETQYF
15 | once | TRBJ1-4 | TRBV4-2 | NA | TGTGCCAGCAGCCAAGAGCGCGCGGCTAATGAAAAACTGTTTTTT | CASSQERAANEKLFF
14 | NA | TRBJ2-2 | TRBV11-3 | NA | TGTGCTAGCAGTAGGGGGGTGAACACCGGGGAGCTGTTTTTT | CASSRGVNTGELFF
13 | few | TRBJ1-1 | TRBV15 | NA | TGTGCCACCAGGCAAGACAGAGGCACTGAAGCTTTCTTT | CATRQDRGTEAFF
13 | NA | TRBJ1-2 | TRBV27 | NA | TGTGCCGGCAGTGCCGGCAGTTCCTATGGCTACACCTTC | CAGSAGSSYGYTF
14 | few | TRBJ2-7 | TRBV3-1 | TRBD2 | TGTGCCAGCAGCCAAACTAGCGGGGCCTACGAGCAGTACTTC | CASSQTSGAYEQYF
12 | NA | TRBJ1-1 | TRBV11-2 | NA | TGTGCCAGCAGCTTAGGTTTTGAGGGAGCTTTCTTT | CASSLGFEGAFF
13 | NA | TRBJ1-4 | TRBV12-3/TRBV12-4 | TRBD1 | TGTGCCAGTAGACAGGGGACTAATGAAAAACTGTTTTTT | CASRQGTNEKLFF
15 | NA | TRBJ2-1 | TRBV10-3 | NA | TGTGCCATCACACGACTAGTTGGTCGCGACAATGAGCAGTTCTTC | CAITRLVGRDNEQFF
14 | NA | TRBJ2-1 | TRBV5-1 | NA | TGCGCCAGCAGCAGCCTAGGGGGGAGGGATGAGCAGTTCTTC | CASSSLGGRDEQFF
11 | NA | TRBJ2-3 | TRBV12-3/TRBV12-4 | NA | TGTGCCACCGCGGACACAGATACGCAGTATTTT | CATADTDTQYF
13 | NA | TRBJ2-5 | TRBV29-1 | TRBD2 | TGCAGCGGTCAGAAGGGGCGGGGGGAGACCCAGTACTTC | CSGQKGRGETQYF
14 | NA | TRBJ1-1 | TRBV6-4 | NA | TGTGCCAGCAGAGGGACTGCTAAGAACACTGAAGCTTTCTTT | CASRGTAKNTEAFF
15 | NA | TRBJ1-5 | TRBV7-9 | TRBD1 | TGTGCCAGCAGCTTAGCGACAGGGGCAGGGCAGCCCCAGCATTTT | CASSLATGAGQPQHF
18 | NA | TRBJ2-7 | TRBV5-1 | TRBD2 | TGCGCCAGCAGCTTGGGAGTTGGGGCGGGGGGGCCTTCCTACGAGCAGTACTTC | CASSLGVGAGGPSYEQYF
15 | NA | TRBJ2-1 | TRBV7-6 | TRBD1 | TGTGCCAGCAGCTTCGGACAGGGGGCGCCCAATGAGCAGTTCTTC | CASSFGQGAPNEQFF
13 | once | TRBJ2-2 | TRBV6-4 | NA | TGTGCCAGCAGTGACATCAACACCGGGGAGCTGTTTTTT | CASSDINTGELFF
16 | NA | TRBJ2-3 | TRBV20-1 | NA | TGCAGTGCTAGACGAGCCGGGGGCGGCAGGGGAGATACGCAGTATTTT | CSARRAGGGRGDTQYF
16 | NA | TRBJ2-1 | TRBV25-1 | TRBD1 | TGTGCCAGCAGTGTAACCGGTGGACAGGGGTCAAATGAGCAGTTCTTC | CASSVTGGQGSNEQFF
12 | few | TRBJ2-7 | TRBV7-9 | NA | TGTGCCAGCAGCTTATACAATCGGGAGCAGTACTTC | CASSLYNREQYF
14 | NA | TRBJ1-5 | TRBV7-2 | NA | TGTGCCAGCAGCTTAAGCTGGGTTGATCAGCCCCGGCATTTT | CASSLSWVDQPRHF
14 | NA | TRBJ2-2 | TRBV7-9 | NA | TGTGCCAGCCCAAGGGGGAAGAACACCGGGGAGCTGTTTTTT | CASPRGKNTGELFF
15 | NA | TRBJ2-3 | TRBV27 | TRBD1 | TGTGCCAGCACGTTCGGGACAGCGAACACAGATACGCAGTATTTT | CASTFGTANTDTQYF
18 | few | TRBJ2-3 | TRBV7-2 | TRBD2 | TGTGCCAGCAGCGGCCCCGGGGATCTAGCGGGGGTCTTAGATACGCAGTATTTT | CASSGPGDLAGVLDTQYF